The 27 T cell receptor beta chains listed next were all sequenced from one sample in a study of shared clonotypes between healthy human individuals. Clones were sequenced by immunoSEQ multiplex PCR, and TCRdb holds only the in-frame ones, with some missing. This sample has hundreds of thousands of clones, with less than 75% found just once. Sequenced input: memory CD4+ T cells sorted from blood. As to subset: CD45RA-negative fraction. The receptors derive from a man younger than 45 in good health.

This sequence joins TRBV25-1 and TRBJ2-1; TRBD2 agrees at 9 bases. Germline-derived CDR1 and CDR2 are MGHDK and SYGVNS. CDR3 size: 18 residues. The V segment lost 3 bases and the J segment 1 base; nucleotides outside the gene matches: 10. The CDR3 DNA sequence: TGTGCCAGCAGTGACGTTGGTAGCGGGAGAAGTTCCTACAATGAGCAGTTCTTC. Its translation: CASSDVGSGRSSYNEQFF.

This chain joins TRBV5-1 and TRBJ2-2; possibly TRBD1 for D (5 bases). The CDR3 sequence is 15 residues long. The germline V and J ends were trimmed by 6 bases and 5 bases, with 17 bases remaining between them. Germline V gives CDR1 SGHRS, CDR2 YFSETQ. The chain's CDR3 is CASNDVGAKTGELFF. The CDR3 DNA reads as TGCGCCAGCAACGACGTAGGGGCCAAAACCGGGGAGCTGTTTTTT.

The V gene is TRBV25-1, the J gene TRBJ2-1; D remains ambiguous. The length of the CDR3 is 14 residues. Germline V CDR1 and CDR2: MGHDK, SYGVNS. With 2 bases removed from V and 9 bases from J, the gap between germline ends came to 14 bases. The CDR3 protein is CASSETDPPFEQFF. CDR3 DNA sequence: TGTGCCAGCAGTGAAACAGACCCCCCGTTTGAGCAGTTCTTC.

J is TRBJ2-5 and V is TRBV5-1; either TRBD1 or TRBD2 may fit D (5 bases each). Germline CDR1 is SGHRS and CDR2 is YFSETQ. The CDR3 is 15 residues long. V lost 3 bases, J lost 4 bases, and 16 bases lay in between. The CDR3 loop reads CASSSSMGERETQYF. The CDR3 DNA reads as TGCGCCAGCAGCTCCTCGATGGGGGAGCGAGAGACCCAGTACTTC.

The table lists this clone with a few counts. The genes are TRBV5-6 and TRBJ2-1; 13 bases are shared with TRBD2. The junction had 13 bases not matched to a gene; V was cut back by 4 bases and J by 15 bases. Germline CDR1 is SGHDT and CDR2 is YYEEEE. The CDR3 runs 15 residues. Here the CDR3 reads CASSIRTSGSEGSFF. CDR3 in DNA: TGTGCCAGCAGCATTCGGACTAGCGGGAGCGAGGGATCGTTCTTC. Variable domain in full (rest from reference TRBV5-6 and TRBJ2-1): DAGVTQSPTHLIKTRGQQVTLRCSPKSGHDTVSWYQQALGQGPQFIFQYYEEEERQRGNFPDRFSGHQFPNYSSELNVNALLLGDSALYLCASSIRTSGSEGSFFGPGTRLTVL.

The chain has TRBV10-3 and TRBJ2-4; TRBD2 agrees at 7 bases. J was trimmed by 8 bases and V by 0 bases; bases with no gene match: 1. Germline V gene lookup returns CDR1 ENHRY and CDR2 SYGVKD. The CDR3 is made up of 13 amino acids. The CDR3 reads CAISESSGDIQYF. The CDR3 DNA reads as TGTGCCATCAGTGAGTCGAGCGGGGACATTCAGTACTTC.

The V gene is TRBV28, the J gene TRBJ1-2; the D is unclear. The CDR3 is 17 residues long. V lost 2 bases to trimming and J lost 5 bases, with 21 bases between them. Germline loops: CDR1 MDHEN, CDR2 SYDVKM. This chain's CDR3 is CASSLDSMSSILYGYTF. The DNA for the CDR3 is TGTGCCAGCAGTTTAGATTCAATGAGCTCTATTCTTTATGGCTACACCTTC.

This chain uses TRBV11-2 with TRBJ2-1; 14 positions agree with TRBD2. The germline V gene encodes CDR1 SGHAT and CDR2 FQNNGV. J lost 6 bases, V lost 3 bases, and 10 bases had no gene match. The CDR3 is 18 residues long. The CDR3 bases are TGTGCCAGCAGCTTGGGACTAGCGGGAGCCTCATGGGGCAATGAGCAGTTCTTC. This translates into CASSLGLAGASWGNEQFF.

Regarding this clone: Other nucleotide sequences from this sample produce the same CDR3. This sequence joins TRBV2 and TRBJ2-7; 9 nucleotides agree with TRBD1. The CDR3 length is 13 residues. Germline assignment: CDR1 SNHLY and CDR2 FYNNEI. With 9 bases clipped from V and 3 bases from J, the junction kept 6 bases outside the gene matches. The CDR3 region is CASTGGLDYEQYF. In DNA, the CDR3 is TGTGCCAGTACAGGGGGCTTGGACTACGAGCAGTACTTC.

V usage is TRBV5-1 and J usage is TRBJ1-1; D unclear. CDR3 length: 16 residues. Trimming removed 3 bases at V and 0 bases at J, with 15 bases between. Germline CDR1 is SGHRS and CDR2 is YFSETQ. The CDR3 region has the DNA TGCGCCAGCAGCTCCGGCGGGTCTCTTTTGAACACTGAAGCTTTCTTT. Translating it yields CASSSGGSLLNTEAFF.

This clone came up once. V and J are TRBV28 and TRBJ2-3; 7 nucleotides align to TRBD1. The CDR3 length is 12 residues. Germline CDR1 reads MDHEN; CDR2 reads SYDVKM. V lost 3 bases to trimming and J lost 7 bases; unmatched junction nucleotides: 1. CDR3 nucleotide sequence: TGTGCCAGCAGTTTGACAGGGAATACGCAGTATTTT. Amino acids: CASSLTGNTQYF.

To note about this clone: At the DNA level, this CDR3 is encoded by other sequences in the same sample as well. In nucleotides, the CDR3 is TGTGCCAGTAGCCTGACAGGGAGGACTGAAGCTTTCTTT. It translates to CASSLTGRTEAFF. The V and J genes are TRBV19 and TRBJ1-1, with 7 bases lining up with TRBD1. Per the germline V gene, CDR1 is LNHDA and CDR2 is SQIVND (reference sequence). After removal of 6 bases from V and 5 bases from J, the junction contained 6 bases not matched to a gene. The CDR3 runs to 13 residues. Drawing the rest from reference TRBV19 and TRBJ1-1, the complete variable domain is DGGITQSPKYLFRKEGQNVTLSCEQNLNHDAMYWYRQDPGQGLRLIYYSQIVNDFQKGDIAEGYSVSREKKESFPLTVTSAQKNPTAFYLCASSLTGRTEAFFGQGTRLTVV.

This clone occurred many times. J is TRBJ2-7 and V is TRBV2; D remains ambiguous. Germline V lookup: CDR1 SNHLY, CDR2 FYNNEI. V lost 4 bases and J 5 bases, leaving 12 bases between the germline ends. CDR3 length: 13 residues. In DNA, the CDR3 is TGTGCCAGCAGTGCTCAGTCTAGGAACGAGCAGTACTTC. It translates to CASSAQSRNEQYF.

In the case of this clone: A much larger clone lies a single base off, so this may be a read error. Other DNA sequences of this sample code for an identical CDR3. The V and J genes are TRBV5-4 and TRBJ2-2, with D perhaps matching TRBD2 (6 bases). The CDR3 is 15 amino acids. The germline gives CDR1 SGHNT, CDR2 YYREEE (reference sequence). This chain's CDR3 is CASSLAGSHTGELFF. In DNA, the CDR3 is TGTGCCAGCAGTTTGGCGGGATCCCACACCGGGGAGCTGTTTTTT.

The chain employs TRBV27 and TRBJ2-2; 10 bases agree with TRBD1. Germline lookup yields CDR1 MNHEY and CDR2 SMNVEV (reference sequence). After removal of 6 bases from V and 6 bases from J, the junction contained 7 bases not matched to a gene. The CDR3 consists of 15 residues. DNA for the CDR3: TGTGCCAGCAGGCTGGGTGGGACAGGGGCCGGGGAGCTGTTTTTT. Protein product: CASRLGGTGAGELFF.

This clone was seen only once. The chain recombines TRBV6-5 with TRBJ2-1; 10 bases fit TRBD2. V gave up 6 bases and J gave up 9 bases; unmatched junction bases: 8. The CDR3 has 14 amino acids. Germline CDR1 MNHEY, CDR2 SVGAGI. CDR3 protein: CASRRGGLAVEQFF. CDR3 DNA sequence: TGTGCCAGCAGAAGAGGTGGACTAGCGGTTGAGCAGTTCTTC.

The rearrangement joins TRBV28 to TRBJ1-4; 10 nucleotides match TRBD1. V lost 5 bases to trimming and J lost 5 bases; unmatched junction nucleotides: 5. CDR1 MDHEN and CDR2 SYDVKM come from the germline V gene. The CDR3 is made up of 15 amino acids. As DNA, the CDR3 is TGTGCCAGCAGTGACTCGGACAGGGGGAATGAAAAACTGTTTTTT. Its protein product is CASSDSDRGNEKLFF.

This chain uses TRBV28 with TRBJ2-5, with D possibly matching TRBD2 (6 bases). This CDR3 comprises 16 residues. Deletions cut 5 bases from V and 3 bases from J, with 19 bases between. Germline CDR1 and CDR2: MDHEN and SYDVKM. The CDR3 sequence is CASSLLGAGQEETQYF. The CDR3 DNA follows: TGTGCCAGCAGTCTTTTAGGGGCGGGGCAAGAAGAGACCCAGTACTTC.

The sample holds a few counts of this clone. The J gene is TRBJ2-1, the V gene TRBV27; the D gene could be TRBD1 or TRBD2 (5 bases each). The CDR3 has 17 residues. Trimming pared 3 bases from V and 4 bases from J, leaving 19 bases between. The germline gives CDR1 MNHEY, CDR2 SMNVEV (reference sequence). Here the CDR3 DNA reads TGTGCCAGCAGTTTCCCACCGGGACCCCGCGGATACAATGAGCAGTTCTTC. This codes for CASSFPPGPRGYNEQFF.

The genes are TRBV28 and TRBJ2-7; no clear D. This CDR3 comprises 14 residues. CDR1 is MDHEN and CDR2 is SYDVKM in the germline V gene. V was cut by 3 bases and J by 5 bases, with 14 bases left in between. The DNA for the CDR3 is TGTGCCAGCAGTTTTTTAGCCAAGTCAAACGAGCAGTACTTC. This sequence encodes CASSFLAKSNEQYF.

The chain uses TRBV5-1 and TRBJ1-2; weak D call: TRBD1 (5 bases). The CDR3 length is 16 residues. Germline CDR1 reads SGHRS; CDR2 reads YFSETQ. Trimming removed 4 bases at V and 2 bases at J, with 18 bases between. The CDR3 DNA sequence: TGCGCCAGCAGCCCTTCGGGGCCCGGCCTAAACTATGGCTACACCTTC. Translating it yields CASSPSGPGLNYGYTF.

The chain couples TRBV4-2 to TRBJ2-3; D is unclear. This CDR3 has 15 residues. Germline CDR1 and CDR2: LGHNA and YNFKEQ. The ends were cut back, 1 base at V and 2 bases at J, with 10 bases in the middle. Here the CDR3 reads CASSQGEGDTDTQYF. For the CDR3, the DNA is TGTGCCAGCAGCCAAGGTGAAGGAGACACAGATACGCAGTATTTT.

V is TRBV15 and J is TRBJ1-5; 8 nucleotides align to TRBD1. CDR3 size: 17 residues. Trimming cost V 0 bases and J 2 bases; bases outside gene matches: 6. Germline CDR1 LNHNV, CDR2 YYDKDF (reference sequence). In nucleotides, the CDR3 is TGTGCCACCAGCAGAGATGGTCAGGGGGCTGGCAATCAGCCCCAGCATTTT. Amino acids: CATSRDGQGAGNQPQHF.

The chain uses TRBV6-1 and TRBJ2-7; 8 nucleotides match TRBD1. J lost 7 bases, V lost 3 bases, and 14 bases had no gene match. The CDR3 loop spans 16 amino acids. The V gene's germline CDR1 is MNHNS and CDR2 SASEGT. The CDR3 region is CASSDNSDRVGREQYF. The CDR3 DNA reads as TGTGCCAGCAGTGATAACTCGGACAGGGTTGGTCGGGAGCAGTACTTC.

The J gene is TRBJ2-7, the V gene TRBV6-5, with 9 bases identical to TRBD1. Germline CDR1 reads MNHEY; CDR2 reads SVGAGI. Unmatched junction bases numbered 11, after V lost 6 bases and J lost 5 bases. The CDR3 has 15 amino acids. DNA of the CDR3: TGTGCCAGCAGGCTCCCGGGACAGGGAGTAAACGAGCAGTACTTC. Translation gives CASRLPGQGVNEQYF.

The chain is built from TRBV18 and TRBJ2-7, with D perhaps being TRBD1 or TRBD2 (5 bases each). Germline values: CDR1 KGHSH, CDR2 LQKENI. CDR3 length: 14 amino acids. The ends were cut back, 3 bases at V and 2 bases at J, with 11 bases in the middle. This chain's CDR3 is CASSPGRAPYEQYF. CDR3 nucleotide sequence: TGTGCCAGCTCACCGGGGCGGGCCCCCTACGAGCAGTACTTC.

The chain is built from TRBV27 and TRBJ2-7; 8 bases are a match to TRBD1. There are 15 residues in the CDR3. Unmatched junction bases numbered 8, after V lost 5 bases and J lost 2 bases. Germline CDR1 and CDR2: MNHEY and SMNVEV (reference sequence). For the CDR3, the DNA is TGTGCCAGCAGTAAATCCGGGACAGGACCCTACGAGCAGTACTTC. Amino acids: CASSKSGTGPYEQYF.